This T cell receptor (beta chain) was captured by sequencing in a study of cytomegalovirus exposure and HLA in healthy donors. Note on this clone: Antigen specificity is unknown.

Trimming pared 2 bases from V and 4 bases from J, leaving 12 bases between. Looked up from germline, CDR1 is SNHLY and CDR2 is FYNNEI. This CDR3 contains 15 residues. Study-wide results and limits: It is likely that the observed cluster of highly shared sequence variants was a sequencing artifact. A later analysis linked a missense variant in DCLRE1C to the trimming of TCR beta V and J genes.

A multiplex PCR was run with 60 Vbeta primers and 13 Jbeta primers. Profiling relied on immunoSEQ multiplex PCR, and the TCRdb table lists in-frame clones only, not all of them. The top ten hold roughly two fifths of the sample, which has 25,000 to 30,000 clones, 60% to 80% seen once. J is TRBJ1-5 and V is TRBV2, with a weak D call TRBD1 (6 bases). Sequences were obtained from PBMCs. The TCR originated in a male donor in good health and CMV-seropositive. The CDR3 protein is CASSESGQRNQPQHF. The CDR3 DNA sequence: TGTGCCAGCAGTGAAAGCGGACAGAGAAATCAGCCCCAGCATTTT.